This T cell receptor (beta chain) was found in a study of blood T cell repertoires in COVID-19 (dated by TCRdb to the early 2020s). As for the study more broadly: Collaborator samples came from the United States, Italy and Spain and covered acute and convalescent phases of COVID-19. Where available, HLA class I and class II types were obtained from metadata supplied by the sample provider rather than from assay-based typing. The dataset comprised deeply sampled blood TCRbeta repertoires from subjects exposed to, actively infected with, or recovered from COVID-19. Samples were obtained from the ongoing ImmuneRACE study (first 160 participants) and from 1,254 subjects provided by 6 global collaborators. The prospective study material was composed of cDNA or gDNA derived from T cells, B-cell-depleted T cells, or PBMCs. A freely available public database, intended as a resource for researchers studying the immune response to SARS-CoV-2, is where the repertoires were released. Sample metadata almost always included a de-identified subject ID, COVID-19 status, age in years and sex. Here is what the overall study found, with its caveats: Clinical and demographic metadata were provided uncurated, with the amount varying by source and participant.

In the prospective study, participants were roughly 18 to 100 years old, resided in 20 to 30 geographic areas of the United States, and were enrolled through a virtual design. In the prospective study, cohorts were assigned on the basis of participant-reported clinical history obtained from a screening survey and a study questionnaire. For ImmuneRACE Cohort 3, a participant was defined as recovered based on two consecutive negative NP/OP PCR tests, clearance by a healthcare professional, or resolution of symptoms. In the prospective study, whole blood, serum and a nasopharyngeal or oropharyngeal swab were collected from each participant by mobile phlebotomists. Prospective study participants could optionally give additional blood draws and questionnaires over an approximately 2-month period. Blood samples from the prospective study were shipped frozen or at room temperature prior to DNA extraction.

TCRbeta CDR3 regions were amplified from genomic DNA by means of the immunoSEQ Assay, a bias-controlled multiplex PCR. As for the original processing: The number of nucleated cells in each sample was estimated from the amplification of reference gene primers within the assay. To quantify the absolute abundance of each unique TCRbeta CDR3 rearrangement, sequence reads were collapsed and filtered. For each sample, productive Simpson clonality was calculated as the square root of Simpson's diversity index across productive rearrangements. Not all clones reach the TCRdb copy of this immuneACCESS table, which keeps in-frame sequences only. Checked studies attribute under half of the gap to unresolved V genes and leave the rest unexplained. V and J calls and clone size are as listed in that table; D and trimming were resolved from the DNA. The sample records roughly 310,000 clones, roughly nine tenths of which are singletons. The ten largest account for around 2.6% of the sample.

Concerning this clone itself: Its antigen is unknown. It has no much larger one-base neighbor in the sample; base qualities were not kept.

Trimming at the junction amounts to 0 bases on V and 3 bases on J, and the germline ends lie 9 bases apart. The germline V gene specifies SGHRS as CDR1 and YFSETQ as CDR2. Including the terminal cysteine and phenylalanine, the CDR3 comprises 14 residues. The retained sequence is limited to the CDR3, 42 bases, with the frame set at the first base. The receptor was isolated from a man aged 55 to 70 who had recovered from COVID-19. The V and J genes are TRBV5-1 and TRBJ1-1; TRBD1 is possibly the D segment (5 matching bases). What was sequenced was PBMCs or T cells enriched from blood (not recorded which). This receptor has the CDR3 CASSLGGLYTEAFF. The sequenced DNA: TGCGCCAGCAGCTTGGGGGGCCTTTACACTGAAGCTTTCTTT.